One T cell receptor beta chain is described in this entry. Original analysis: Reference gene primer amplification in the assay estimated nucleated cell counts. Sequencing used immunoSEQ multiplex PCR; TCRdb keeps in-frame clones, though not all of them. The V and J calls and clone size were taken over from that table, and D and trimming were inferred from the DNA. The sample holds over 50,000 clones, about 81% seen once. The data are from a study of blood T cell repertoires in COVID-19. Study-wide context: Whether acute or convalescent, the COVID-19 samples came from the United States, Italy and Spain. Sources were T cells, B-cell-depleted T cells, or PBMCs; the material itself was cDNA or gDNA.

The specimen sequenced was peripheral blood. This receptor was taken from a man older than 75 with acute or convalescent COVID-19.

CDR3 DNA: TGTGCCACCAGTGATTTGCTTGCTAATAGCTCCTACAATGAGCAGTTCTTC. Residues: CATSDLLANSSYNEQFF. The rearrangement links TRBV24-1 to TRBJ2-1; no reliable D call. In germline, CDR1 is KGHDR, CDR2 SFDVKD. Trimming pared 0 bases from V and 0 bases from J, leaving 11 bases between. The CDR3 totals 17 residues.